The 27 T cell receptor beta chains in this list originate from one sample, sequenced in a study of blood T cell repertoires in COVID-19. The repertoire was sequenced with immunoSEQ multiplex PCR; TCRdb's copy has only in-frame clones and lacks some. In the table there are approximately 360,000 clones, around 87% of which are singletons. Sequencing was carried out using PBMCs or T cells enriched from blood (not recorded which). The receptors stem from a woman aged 30 to 39 with acute COVID-19.

This clone was seen a handful of times. The chain uses TRBV5-1 and TRBJ1-3; 11 bases map to TRBD1. V dropped 0 bases and J dropped 0; count of bases not matched to a gene: 2. This CDR3 has 17 amino acids. Germline V gene sequence: CDR1 SGHRS, CDR2 YFSETQ. This chain's CDR3 is CASSLGGTGGSGNTIYF. The CDR3 nucleotides are TGCGCCAGCAGCTTGGGCGGGACAGGGGGCTCTGGAAACACCATATATTTT.

Remarks on this clone: Other DNA sequences in this specimen translate into the identical CDR3. The genes are TRBV20-1 and TRBJ2-1; 7 bases agree with TRBD1. The CDR3 spans 11 residues. CDR1 DFQATT and CDR2 SNEGSKA come from the germline V gene (reference sequence). V gave up 6 bases and J gave up 8 bases; unmatched junction bases: 4. CDR3 nucleotide sequence: TGCAGTGCACGCAGGGGGTATGAGCAGTTCTTC. It translates to CSARRGYEQFF.

The chain employs TRBV7-2 and TRBJ2-3, with 9 bases identical to TRBD2. This CDR3 has 15 residues. The germline V gene has CDR1 SGHTA and CDR2 FQGNSA. J gave up 4 bases and V 5 bases, and 7 bases lay outside the gene matches. The CDR3 sequence: CASSPASGAADTQYF. The CDR3 DNA follows: TGTGCCAGCAGCCCTGCTAGCGGGGCCGCAGATACGCAGTATTTT.

The V call is TRBV7-3, the J call TRBJ2-1, with D possibly matching TRBD1 (5 bases). The CDR3 length is 13 residues. The germline V gene has CDR1 SGHTA and CDR2 FQGTGA. The V and J ends lost 0 bases and 13 bases respectively, with 13 bases between them. The chain's CDR3 is CASSLTWGQSQFF. The CDR3, as DNA: TGTGCCAGCAGCTTAACGTGGGGCCAGTCCCAGTTCTTC.

The V gene is TRBV7-3, the J gene TRBJ2-1; perhaps TRBD2 as D (7 bases). Germline V gene data show CDR1 as SGHTA and CDR2 as FQGTGA. Trimming cost V 3 bases and J 7 bases, with 16 bases left between them. CDR3 length: 15 residues. The CDR3 is CASSFGGPSFNEQFF. As DNA, the CDR3 is TGTGCCAGCAGCTTCGGGGGGCCCTCTTTTAATGAGCAGTTCTTC. Combining the CDR3 with reference TRBV7-3 and TRBJ2-1 gives the whole variable domain GAGVSQTPSNKVTEKGKYVELRCDPISGHTALYWYRQSLGQGPEFLIYFQGTGAADDSGLPNDRFFAVRPEGSVSTLKIQRTERGDSAVYLCASSFGGPSFNEQFFGPGTRLTVL.

The J gene is TRBJ2-7, the V gene TRBV4-2; the match to TRBD1 covers 8 bases. The CDR3 length is 16 residues. Trimming cost V 0 bases and J 2 bases; bases outside gene matches: 6. Germline CDR1 and CDR2: LGHNA and YNFKEQ. The CDR3 DNA is TGTGCCAGCAGCCAAGACGGGACAGGCAGTCCCTACGAGCAGTACTTC. Amino acid sequence: CASSQDGTGSPYEQYF.

The chain combines TRBV5-6 with TRBJ1-4; D unclear. The CDR3 consists of 16 residues. Germline V gives CDR1 SGHDT, CDR2 YYEEEE. The V gene lost 1 base and the J gene lost 6 bases, with 16 bases spanning the gap. The CDR3 DNA is TGTGCCAGCAGCTTGCCCTCCGACCTCGGGTATGAAAAACTGTTTTTT. It codes for CASSLPSDLGYEKLFF.

This chain connects TRBV10-3 to TRBJ2-3; maybe TRBD2 (6 bases). The CDR3 sequence is 14 residues long. Trimming removed 0 bases at V and 6 bases at J, with 10 bases between. The V gene's germline CDR1 is ENHRY and CDR2 SYGVKD. The CDR3 reads CAISESRDSDTQYF. The CDR3, as DNA: TGTGCCATCAGTGAGTCCAGGGACTCTGATACGCAGTATTTT.

The table lists this clone with a few counts. The sample has other DNA sequences that encode this CDR3 too. This chain uses TRBV19 with TRBJ1-1, with a tentative D call TRBD1 (5 bases). V was cut by 3 bases and J by 1 base, with 6 bases left in between. Germline V CDR1 and CDR2: LNHDA, SQIVND (reference sequence). This CDR3 spans 13 amino acids. CDR3 residues: CASSIRGNTEAFF. The CDR3 DNA reads as TGTGCCAGTAGTATTAGGGGGAACACTGAAGCTTTCTTT.

Written as DNA, the CDR3 is TGTGCCAGCAGTTTAAGATATAGGGGGACCAATCAGCCCCAGCATTTT. Protein: CASSLRYRGTNQPQHF. J is TRBJ1-5 and V is TRBV28; the D gene is possibly TRBD1 (6 bases). The germline V gene has CDR1 MDHEN and CDR2 SYDVKM. The CDR3 spans 16 residues. V lost 2 bases and J lost 3, with 14 bases in between.

The V gene is TRBV7-9, the J gene TRBJ2-5; possible D gene TRBD1, 6 bases. The CDR3 loop spans 15 amino acids. The V gene lost 7 bases and the J gene lost 5 bases, with 20 bases spanning the gap. Germline lookup yields CDR1 SEHNR and CDR2 FQNEAQ (reference sequence). The CDR3 here is CASNPPPGVGETQYF. The CDR3 DNA sequence: TGTGCCAGCAATCCACCCCCAGGGGTCGGGGAGACCCAGTACTTC.

The chain combines TRBV29-1 with TRBJ1-1; a possible D gene is TRBD1 (5 bases). Looked up from germline, CDR1 is SQVTM and CDR2 is ANQGSEA. Trimming removed 7 bases at V and 1 base at J, with 10 bases between. The CDR3 sequence is 12 residues long. The CDR3 nucleotides are TGCAGCGGGATTCAGGGGAACACTGAAGCTTTCTTT. Its protein product is CSGIQGNTEAFF.

This sequence joins TRBV6-5 and TRBJ2-1, with TRBD1 matching over 7 bases. The CDR3 totals 14 residues. V trimming: 4 bases; J trimming: 8 bases; junction bases outside the gene matches: 8. Germline V CDR1 and CDR2: MNHEY, SVGAGI. CDR3 in amino acids: CASSLGDSRDEQFF. The CDR3 DNA reads as TGTGCCAGCAGTTTGGGGGACAGTCGCGATGAGCAGTTCTTC.

The CDR3 DNA follows: TGTGCCAGCAGCAAATCGTTTGGGGACTTAATCTACGAGCAGTACTTC. This sequence encodes CASSKSFGDLIYEQYF. The chain joins TRBV21-1 to TRBJ2-7; no check of the table's D call, TRBD2, against the DNA was made. TRBV21-1 is given as a pseudogene. The CDR3 sequence is 16 residues long.

This chain connects TRBV3-1 (or the pseudogene TRBV3-2) to TRBJ1-3, with no clear D. In germline, CDR1 is LGHDT, CDR2 YNNKEL (reference sequence). The CDR3 covers 14 residues. Trimming removed 0 bases from V and 4 bases from J, with 7 bases in between. The CDR3: CASSQEGGGNTIYF. The CDR3 DNA reads TGTGCCAGCAGCCAAGAGGGAGGAGGAAACACCATATATTTT.

V usage is TRBV5-1 and J usage is TRBJ1-2, with 9 bases lining up with TRBD1. The V and J ends lost 0 bases and 5 bases, in that order; junction bases with no gene match: 11. Per germline, CDR1 SGHRS and CDR2 YFSETQ. The CDR3 contains 17 residues. The CDR3: CASSLGLRDRVDYGYTF. The CDR3 DNA follows: TGCGCCAGCAGCTTGGGGTTGCGGGACAGGGTCGATTATGGCTACACCTTC.

This chain uses TRBV6-4 with TRBJ1-1; D is undetermined. V lost 5 bases and J 1 base, leaving 8 bases between the germline ends. CDR1 is MRHNA, CDR2 SNTAGT, per germline. The CDR3 consists of 13 residues. The CDR3 is CASSRQPNTEAFF. CDR3 nucleotide sequence: TGTGCCAGCAGTAGACAACCGAACACTGAAGCTTTCTTT.

This clone was picked up a small number of times. This rearrangement joins TRBV29-1 to TRBJ1-4; D remains unclear. V lost 6 bases and J lost 5, with 10 bases in between. Germline assignment: CDR1 SQVTM and CDR2 ANQGSEA. The CDR3 consists of 12 residues. The CDR3 sequence is CSVRVWNEKLFF. The CDR3 DNA is TGCAGCGTCCGAGTTTGGAATGAAAAACTGTTTTTT.

This rearrangement joins TRBV2 to TRBJ2-7; D not resolved. V was shortened by 6 bases and J by 2 bases, with 11 bases between the two germline ends. In germline, CDR1 is SNHLY, CDR2 FYNNEI. This CDR3 spans 13 amino acids. CDR3: CASRADYTYEQYF. The CDR3 DNA is TGTGCCAGCAGGGCGGATTACACCTACGAGCAGTACTTC.

V is TRBV6-5 and J is TRBJ2-1; D unclear. Germline-derived CDR1 and CDR2 are MNHEY and SVGAGI. V was cut by 10 bases and J by 3 bases, with 13 bases left in between. This CDR3 contains 13 residues. CDR3 loop: CATSLYLYNEQFF. For the CDR3, the DNA is TGTGCCACCTCGCTCTACCTCTACAATGAGCAGTTCTTC.

As regards this clone: Other nucleotide sequences from this sample produce the same CDR3. This chain connects TRBV7-2 to TRBJ2-5; TRBD2 might be the D (6 bases). The CDR3 runs 14 residues. Deletions cut 1 base from V and 5 bases from J, with 11 bases between. Germline V gene data show CDR1 as SGHTA and CDR2 as FQGNSA. CDR3 nucleotides: TGTGCCAGCAGCTTAGGGACAAGCGGGGAGACCCAGTACTTC. Translation: CASSLGTSGETQYF.

This chain connects TRBV3-1 (or the pseudogene TRBV3-2) to TRBJ1-4, with 8 nucleotides matching TRBD1. J lost 4 bases, V lost 4 bases, and 8 bases had no gene match. CDR1 is LGHDT, CDR2 YNNKEL, per germline (reference sequence). The CDR3 consists of 16 residues. The CDR3 nucleotides are TGTGCCAGCAGCCTAGGAGGACAGGGCAATAATGAAAAACTGTTTTTT. This codes for CASSLGGQGNNEKLFF.

This chain links TRBV6-5 with TRBJ1-1; no clear D. V was clipped by 7 bases and J by 2 bases, with 14 bases between them. This CDR3 is 14 amino acids long. Germline values: CDR1 MNHEY, CDR2 SVGAGI. CDR3 region: CASIPSGRNTEAFF. The CDR3 DNA reads as TGTGCCAGCATCCCTAGCGGACGAAACACTGAAGCTTTCTTT.

This chain uses TRBV3-1 (or the pseudogene TRBV3-2) with TRBJ2-1; D may be TRBD2 (5 bases). Germline V gives CDR1 LGHDT, CDR2 YNNKEL (reference sequence). V lost 5 bases to trimming and J lost 5 bases, with 16 bases between them. This CDR3 spans 15 amino acids. The CDR3 nucleotides read TGTGCCAGCAGCTTCCGGGGAGCCGGGCACAATGAGCAGTTCTTC. This translates into CASSFRGAGHNEQFF.

The V and J genes are TRBV2 and TRBJ2-5; possibly TRBD2 for D (6 bases). V lost 10 bases and J lost 1, with 13 bases in between. Germline V gene sequence: CDR1 SNHLY, CDR2 FYNNEI. The CDR3 sequence is 13 residues long. CDR3: CANALGLQETQYF. In DNA, the CDR3 is TGTGCCAACGCGTTGGGACTCCAAGAGACCCAGTACTTC.

Written as DNA, the CDR3 is TGTGCCAGCAGCTCAACAGGGGTCGTCGAGCAGTACTTC. Its translation is CASSSTGVVEQYF. This rearrangement joins TRBV7-2 to TRBJ2-7; 7 positions match TRBD1. V dropped 4 bases and J dropped 6; count of bases not matched to a gene: 6. Germline CDR1 is SGHTA and CDR2 is FQGNSA. The CDR3 sequence is 13 residues long.

The chain has TRBV6-4 and TRBJ2-1, with D perhaps TRBD1 (5 bases). The V gene's germline CDR1 is MRHNA and CDR2 SNTAGT. V lost 2 bases and J lost 4, with 15 bases in between. The CDR3 covers 16 residues. In DNA, the CDR3 is TGTGCCAGCAGTGACGAAAAGGGGCGCCGGTACAATGAGCAGTTCTTC. Translating it yields CASSDEKGRRYNEQFF.